The rows below give T cell receptor beta chains drawn from one sample of a study of cytomegalovirus exposure and HLA in healthy donors. Profiled with immunoSEQ multiplex PCR; TCRdb holds only in-frame clones, not every one. This sample's table has approximately 93,000 clones. Sequencing was carried out using PBMCs. The receptors stem from a woman aged 25 to 39 in good health and CMV-seronegative. CDR3s include the opening cysteine and the closing phenylalanine or tryptophan. The D gene is left open where the match is weak.

J gene	D gene	V gene	CDR3 protein	CDR3 DNA
TRBJ1-4	.	TRBV29-1	CSVAVSRANEKLFF	TGCAGCGTTGCGGTCAGCAGGGCTAATGAAAAACTGTTTTTT
TRBJ2-7	.	TRBV19	CASSIAGGNYEQYF	TGTGCCAGTAGTATAGCGGGGGGCAACTACGAGCAGTACTTC
TRBJ1-5	.	TRBV30	CAWSVGQGSNQPQHF	TGTGCCTGGAGTGTAGGTCAGGGTAGCAATCAGCCCCAGCATTTT
TRBJ1-2	.	TRBV7-9	CASSSWKGDVSWSGYTF	TGTGCCAGCAGCTCCTGGAAGGGGGACGTGTCGTGGAGCGGCTACACCTTC
TRBJ2-2	.	TRBV7-6	CASSSPGAGELFF	TGTGCCAGCAGCTCACCAGGGGCCGGGGAGCTGTTTTTT
TRBJ2-1	.	TRBV5-1	CASSLEGAGQEQFF	TGCGCCAGCAGCTTGGAAGGGGCAGGCCAAGAGCAGTTCTTC
TRBJ2-3	TRBD2	TRBV29-1	CSVGNPSGASTDTQYF	TGCAGCGTTGGAAATCCTAGCGGAGCTAGCACAGATACGCAGTATTTT
TRBJ2-1	TRBD2	TRBV19	CASRVGLAPNEQFF	TGTGCCAGTCGGGTTGGACTAGCTCCCAATGAGCAGTTCTTC
TRBJ1-2	.	TRBV28	CASSPGAGVNYGYTF	TGTGCCAGCAGTCCAGGGGCAGGGGTTAACTATGGCTACACCTTC
TRBJ2-1	.	TRBV7-6	CASSLGSNEQFF	TGTGCCAGCAGCTTAGGCAGTAATGAGCAGTTCTTC
TRBJ2-7	.	TRBV27	CASSLRQSSYEQYF	TGTGCCAGCAGTTTAAGACAGAGCTCCTACGAGCAGTACTTC
TRBJ2-3	TRBD1	TRBV5-4	CASSFRQGSSTDTQYF	TGTGCCAGCAGCTTCCGACAGGGCTCTTCCACAGATACGCAGTATTTT
TRBJ1-2	.	TRBV19	CASSITGGTNYGYTF	TGTGCCAGTAGTATAACGGGAGGAACAAACTATGGCTACACCTTC
TRBJ1-2	.	TRBV29-1	CSVGMTVDGYTF	TGCAGCGTTGGAATGACAGTGGATGGCTACACCTTC
TRBJ2-2	TRBD2	TRBV28	CASSFPNLSGRPGNTGELFF	TGTGCCAGCAGTTTCCCGAATCTTAGCGGGAGACCGGGAAACACCGGGGAGCTGTTTTTT
TRBJ1-3	TRBD1	TRBV6-4	CASRQGAFGNTTYF	TGTGCCAGCCGTCAGGGGGCTTTTGGAAACACCACATATTTT
TRBJ1-2	TRBD1	TRBV6-1	CASRMTGDSNYGYTF	TGTGCCAGTAGGATGACAGGGGATAGCAACTATGGCTACACCTTC
TRBJ1-1	.	TRBV5-1	CASSLFGGRNTEAFF	TGCGCCAGCAGCTTGTTCGGGGGGCGGAACACTGAAGCTTTCTTT
TRBJ1-5	.	TRBV7-7	CASSPRRNAQHF	TGTGCTAGCAGCCCCCGCAGGAACGCGCAGCATTTT
TRBJ1-5	.	TRBV27	CASSLKAYQPQHF	TGTGCCAGCAGTTTAAAAGCCTATCAGCCCCAGCATTTT
TRBJ1-4	.	TRBV20-1	CSARDDEKLFF	TGCAGTGCTAGAGACGATGAAAAACTGTTTTTT
TRBJ2-2	.	TRBV19	CASYAGFANTGELFF	TGTGCCAGTTACGCCGGGTTCGCGAACACCGGGGAGCTGTTTTTT
TRBJ2-5	TRBD2	TRBV6-4	CASSGGTTGQETQYF	TGTGCCAGCAGTGGGGGGACTACGGGTCAAGAGACCCAGTACTTC
TRBJ2-7	.	TRBV7-2	CASSPPDIRSYEQYF	TGTGCCAGCAGCCCTCCTGACATTCGCTCCTACGAGCAGTACTTC
TRBJ2-3	.	TRBV5-1	CASSLDGSLSDTQYF	TGCGCCAGCAGCTTGGACGGGAGTCTGTCAGATACGCAGTATTTT
TRBJ2-1	.	TRBV19	CASSILALKHNEQFF	TGTGCCAGTAGTATCCTTGCGCTAAAGCACAATGAGCAGTTCTTC
TRBJ2-3	TRBD2	TRBV10-2	CASSVEGASGKDTQYF	TGCGCCAGCAGTGTGGAGGGTGCTAGCGGGAAGGATACGCAGTATTTT
TRBJ2-1	.	TRBV12-2	CASRLDHIHNEQFF	TGTGCAAGTCGCTTAGACCACATCCACAATGAGCAGTTCTTC
TRBJ2-5	.	TRBV25-1	CASRSGFQTQYF	TGTGCCAGCAGGTCAGGATTTCAGACCCAGTACTTC